One and the same sample provided the 15 T cell receptor beta chains below, sequenced in a study of shared clonotypes between healthy human individuals. As defined, naive CD8 cells were CD45RO-negative and positively selected for CCR7, with terminally differentiated effector memory CD45RA+ cells excluded. Assay used: immunoSEQ multiplex PCR; TCRdb lists only in-frame clones, some missing. In the table there are nearly 2 million clones, about 95% of which are singletons. Sequenced sample: naive CD8+ T cells sorted from blood. The receptor set was obtained from a man between 18 and 35 years old in good health.

A word on this clone: The same CDR3 arises from other DNA sequences in this sample as well. The rearrangement joins TRBV6-6 to TRBJ2-7, with D hard to call. With 0 bases removed from V and 5 bases from J, the gap between germline ends came to 2 bases. The CDR3 has 11 residues. Germline CDR1 and CDR2: MNHNY and SVGAGI (reference sequence). The CDR3 sequence: CASSYSDEQYF. For the CDR3, the DNA is TGTGCCAGCAGTTACTCGGACGAGCAGTACTTC.

The chain has TRBV7-9 and TRBJ2-7, with 7 nucleotides matching TRBD1. The trim removed 0 bases at V and 4 bases at J, leaving 6 bases unmatched. Germline lookup yields CDR1 SEHNR and CDR2 FQNEAQ (reference sequence). This CDR3 is built from 15 residues. CDR3 region: CASSLARGGGYEQYF. In nucleotides, the CDR3 is TGTGCCAGCAGCTTAGCGCGAGGGGGCGGTTACGAGCAGTACTTC.

This chain joins TRBV29-1 and TRBJ2-1; the D call may be TRBD1 or TRBD2 (5 bases each). CDR3 size: 12 residues. Deletions cut 3 bases from V and 7 bases from J, with 10 bases between. In germline, CDR1 is SQVTM, CDR2 ANQGSEA. Here the CDR3 reads CSVDSGGNEQFF. The DNA of the CDR3 is TGCAGCGTTGACTCTGGGGGTAATGAGCAGTTCTTC.

The rearrangement uses TRBV29-1 and TRBJ2-7; 11 bases fit TRBD1. The trim removed 7 bases at V and 4 bases at J, leaving 3 bases unmatched. CDR1 is SQVTM and CDR2 is ANQGSEA in the germline V gene. This CDR3 has 12 residues. CDR3 bases: TGCAGCGCCGGGGACAGGGGGTACGAGCAGTACTTC. Its protein product is CSAGDRGYEQYF.

This chain joins TRBV29-1 and TRBJ2-5, with 7 bases fitting TRBD1. The CDR3 sequence is 12 residues long. Germline trimming cut 6 bases from V and 5 bases from J; bases unmatched to any gene: 6. The germline V gene has CDR1 SQVTM and CDR2 ANQGSEA. Here the CDR3 DNA reads TGCAGCGTCGACAGGGATCAGGAGACCCAGTACTTC. This gives the protein CSVDRDQETQYF.

V and J are TRBV7-8 and TRBJ2-7; D gene ambiguous. CDR1 SGHVS and CDR2 FQNEAQ come from the germline V gene. V lost 5 bases and J lost 1, with 9 bases in between. CDR3 length equals 13 residues. The CDR3 spells CASSLSPSYEQYF. The CDR3 coding sequence is TGTGCCAGCAGCCTCTCTCCGTCCTACGAGCAGTACTTC.

The J gene is TRBJ2-5, the V gene TRBV27, with D uncertain. Trimming removed 2 bases from V and 0 bases from J, with 16 bases in between. The germline CDR1 and CDR2 sequences are MNHEY and SMNVEV (reference sequence). This CDR3 is built from 17 residues. The CDR3 nucleotides are TGTGCCAGCAGTTTAAACCCAGTTAGGGAATACCAAGAGACCCAGTACTTC. It translates to CASSLNPVREYQETQYF.

The chain uses TRBV27 and TRBJ2-7; D tentatively fits TRBD1 or TRBD2 (5 bases each). CDR3 size: 14 residues. Germline CDR1 and CDR2: MNHEY and SMNVEV (reference sequence). V was pared by 4 bases and J by 3 bases, with 13 bases between. CDR3 loop: CASSSWDGGYEQYF. In nucleotides, the CDR3 is TGTGCCAGCAGTTCTTGGGACGGAGGCTACGAGCAGTACTTC.

In DNA form, the CDR3 reads TGCGCCAGCAGCCCAGACGGGGTTTCCTACGAGCAGTACTTC. Protein sequence: CASSPDGVSYEQYF. The V call is TRBV4-1, the J call TRBJ2-7; TRBD2 is a possible D gene (5 bases). Trimming took off 4 bases at V and 1 base at J, with 11 bases between the two ends. CDR3 size: 14 residues. CDR1 and CDR2 from the germline V gene are MGHRA and YSYEKL.

With respect to this clone: The sample holds other DNA sequences that translate to the same CDR3. The rearrangement joins TRBV5-4 to TRBJ2-7; D not certain. CDR3 length: 11 amino acids. CDR1 and CDR2 (germline): SGHNT, YYREEE (reference sequence). Trimming removed 3 bases from V and 6 bases from J, with 7 bases in between. CDR3 protein: CASSSGGEQYF. The DNA for the CDR3 is TGTGCCAGCAGCTCGGGCGGCGAGCAGTACTTC. The full variable domain, completed using reference TRBV5-4 and TRBJ2-7, is ETGVTQSPTHLIKTRGQQVTLRCSSQSGHNTVSWYQQALGQGPQFIFQYYREEENGRGNFPPRFSGLQFPNYSSELNVNALELDDSALYLCASSSGGEQYFGPGTRLTVT.

CDR3 residues: CASRLAEFYEQYF. The CDR3 nucleotides are TGCGCCAGCAGGCTAGCTGAATTTTACGAGCAGTACTTC. The chain couples TRBV10-2 to TRBJ2-7; D is perhaps TRBD2 (5 bases). Germline V gives CDR1 WSHSY, CDR2 SAAADI. The V end was cut by 6 bases, the J end by 4 bases, with 13 bases between. The CDR3 covers 13 residues.

V is TRBV28 and J is TRBJ2-7, with 7 positions matching TRBD1. Trimming cost V 3 bases and J 2 bases; bases outside gene matches: 4. Germline loops: CDR1 MDHEN, CDR2 SYDVKM. This CDR3 has 14 residues. The CDR3 region has the DNA TGTGCCAGCAGTTTCCGACAGGGTCCCTACGAGCAGTACTTC. Protein sequence: CASSFRQGPYEQYF.

This clone was seen only a few times. This chain connects TRBV13 to TRBJ1-6; D uncertain. CDR3 length: 15 amino acids. Trimming cost V 6 bases and J 15 bases, with 24 bases left between them. Germline V lookup: CDR1 PRHDT, CDR2 FYEKMQ (reference sequence). The CDR3 spells CASRHSPSDNHFLHF. CDR3 in DNA: TGTGCCAGCAGGCACTCTCCATCTGATAATCATTTCCTCCACTTT. Combining the CDR3 with reference TRBV13 and TRBJ1-6 gives the whole variable domain AAGVIQSPRHLIKEKRETATLKCYPIPRHDTVYWYQQGPGQDPQFLISFYEKMQSDKGSIPDRFSAQQFSDYHSELNMSSLELGDSALYFCASRHSPSDNHFLHFGNGTRLTVT.

The genes are TRBV11-1 and TRBJ2-1; 7 bases fit TRBD2. Per the germline V gene, CDR1 is SGHAT and CDR2 is FQDESV (reference sequence). The CDR3 runs 15 residues. V was clipped by 1 base and J by 6 bases; unmatched bases: 6. CDR3 DNA sequence: TGTGCCAGCAGCTTAGAAGGTGGCGGGGGCAATGAGCAGTTCTTC. Amino acids: CASSLEGGGGNEQFF.

This chain connects TRBV4-1 to TRBJ1-5, with TRBD1 as a possible D gene (6 bases). Per the germline V gene, CDR1 is MGHRA and CDR2 is YSYEKL. V was cut by 5 bases and J by 2 bases, with 16 bases left in between. This CDR3 spans 16 amino acids. The DNA for the CDR3 is TGCGCCAGCAGCTGGACAGACTTTTTGGGCAATCAGCCCCAGCATTTT. It translates to CASSWTDFLGNQPQHF.